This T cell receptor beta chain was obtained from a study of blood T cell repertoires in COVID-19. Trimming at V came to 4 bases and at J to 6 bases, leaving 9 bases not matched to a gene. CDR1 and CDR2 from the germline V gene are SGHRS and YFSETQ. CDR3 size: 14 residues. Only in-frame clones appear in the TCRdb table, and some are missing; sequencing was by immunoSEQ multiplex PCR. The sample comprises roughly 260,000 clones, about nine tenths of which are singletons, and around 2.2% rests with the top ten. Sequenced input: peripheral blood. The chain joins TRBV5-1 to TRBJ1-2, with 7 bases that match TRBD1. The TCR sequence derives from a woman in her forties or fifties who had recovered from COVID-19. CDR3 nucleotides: TGCGCCAGCAGCGATCCGAGACAGGGCAATGGCTACACCTTC. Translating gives CASSDPRQGNGYTF.